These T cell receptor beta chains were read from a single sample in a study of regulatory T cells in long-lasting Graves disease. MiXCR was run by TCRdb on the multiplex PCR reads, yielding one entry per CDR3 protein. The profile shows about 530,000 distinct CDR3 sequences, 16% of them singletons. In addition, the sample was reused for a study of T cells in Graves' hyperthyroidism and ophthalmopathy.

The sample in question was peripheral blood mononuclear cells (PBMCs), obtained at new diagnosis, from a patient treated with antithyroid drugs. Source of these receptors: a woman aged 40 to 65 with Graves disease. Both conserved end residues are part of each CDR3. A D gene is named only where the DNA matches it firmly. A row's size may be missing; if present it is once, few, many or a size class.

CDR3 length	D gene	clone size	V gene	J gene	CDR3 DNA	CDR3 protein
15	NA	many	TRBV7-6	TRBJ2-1	TGTGCCAGCAGCTTAGGGACAGACCCCTACAATGAGCAGTTCTTC	CASSLGTDPYNEQFF
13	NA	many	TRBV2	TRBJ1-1	TGTGCCAGCAACGTGGGGATGAACACTGAAGCTTTCTTT	CASNVGMNTEAFF
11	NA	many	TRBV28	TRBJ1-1	TGTGCCAGCGAGAGTTCGGGTCTGCCTTTCTTT	CASESSGLPFF
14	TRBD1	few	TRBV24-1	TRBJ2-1	TGTGCCACCAGTGATCGAATCACCGGGACAGGCCAGTTCTTC	CATSDRITGTGQFF
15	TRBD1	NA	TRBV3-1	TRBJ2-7	TGTGCCAGCAGCCAAACTTGGGACAGTATGGACGAGCAGTACTTC	CASSQTWDSMDEQYF
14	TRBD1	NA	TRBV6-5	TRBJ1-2	TGTGCCAGCAGTTATATTCGACAGGGCGGGGGCTACACCTTC	CASSYIRQGGGYTF
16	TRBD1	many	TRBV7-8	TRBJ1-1	TGTGCCAGCAGCTTAGGGGACAGGGGGCTGAACACTGAAGCTTTCTTT	CASSLGDRGLNTEAFF
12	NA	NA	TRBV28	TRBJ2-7	TGTGCCAGCAGTTTATTGGGGGTCCAGCAGTACTTC	CASSLLGVQQYF
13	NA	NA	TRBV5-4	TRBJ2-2	TGTGCCAGCAGGGTGACAAGGAACGGGGAGCTGTTTTTT	CASRVTRNGELFF
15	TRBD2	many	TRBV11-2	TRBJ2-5	TGTGCCAGCAGCCCGTCCGGGGGGGAGTGGGAGACCCAGTACTTC	CASSPSGGEWETQYF
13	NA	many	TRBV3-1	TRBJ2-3	TGTGCCAGCAGCCGGAACCCCACAGATACGCAGTATTTT	CASSRNPTDTQYF
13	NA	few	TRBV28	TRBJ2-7	TGTGCCAGCAGCTGGCCGGGAACCTACGAGCAGTACTTC	CASSWPGTYEQYF
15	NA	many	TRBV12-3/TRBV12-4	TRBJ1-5	TGTGCCAGCAGTTTAGGTCGAGGGAGCAATCAGCCCCAGCATTTT	CASSLGRGSNQPQHF
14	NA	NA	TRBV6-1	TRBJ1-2	TGTGCCACCCTAGACAGAAAGCACTTTGTGGGCTACACCTTC	CATLDRKHFVGYTF
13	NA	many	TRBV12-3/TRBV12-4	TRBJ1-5	TGTGCCAGCAATCGGGACCCAAATCAGCCCCAGCATTTT	CASNRDPNQPQHF
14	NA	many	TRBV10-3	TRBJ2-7	TGTGCCATCAGTGCCGGCTCCAGCTCCTACGAGCAGTACTTC	CAISAGSSSYEQYF
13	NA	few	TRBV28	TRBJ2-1	TGTGCCAGCAGTTTTCTCCGGTACAATGAGCAGTTCTTC	CASSFLRYNEQFF
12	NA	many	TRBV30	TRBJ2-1	TGTGCCTGGAGTCGCGTCCCCTACGTGCAGTTCTTC	CAWSRVPYVQFF
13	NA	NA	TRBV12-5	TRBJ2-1	TGTGCTAGTGCCCCCTCGGTCCCCGCCGAGCAGTTCTTC	CASAPSVPAEQFF
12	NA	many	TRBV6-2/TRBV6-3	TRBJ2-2	TGTGCCAGCAGTTACCTAGCCGGGGAGCTGTTTTTT	CASSYLAGELFF
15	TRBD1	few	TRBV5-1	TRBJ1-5	TGCGCCAGCAGCTTGGGAGGGGGCCGAGATCAGCCTCAGCATTTT	CASSLGGGRDQPQHF
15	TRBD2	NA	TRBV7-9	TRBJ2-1	TGTGCCAGCAGCTTCGAGCGGGGGGGCCTGGGAGAGCAGTTCTTC	CASSFERGGLGEQFF
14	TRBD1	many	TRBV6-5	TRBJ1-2	TGTGCCAGCAGTTTTTCCGGGACAGCAGTTGGCTACACCTTC	CASSFSGTAVGYTF
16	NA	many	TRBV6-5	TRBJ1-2	TGTGCCAGCAGTTCCCCCACGGACCACCATAACTATGGCTACACCTTC	CASSSPTDHHNYGYTF
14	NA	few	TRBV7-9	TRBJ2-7	TGTGCCAGCAGCTTAGTCGAGGGTTTCTACGAGCAGTACTTC	CASSLVEGFYEQYF
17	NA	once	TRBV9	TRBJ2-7	TGTGCCAGCAGCGCCTCCCCGGGGGGCTGGAAAACCTACGAGCAGTACTTC	CASSASPGGWKTYEQYF
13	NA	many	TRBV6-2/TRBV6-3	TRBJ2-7	TGTGCCAGCAGTTACGGGCAGACCTACGAGCAGTACTTC	CASSYGQTYEQYF
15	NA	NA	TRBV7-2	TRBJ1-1	TGTGCCAGCCGGGGGAGGGGCACTATGAACACTGAAGCTTTCTTT	CASRGRGTMNTEAFF
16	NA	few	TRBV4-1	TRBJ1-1	TGCGCCAGCAGCCAACCCCCTGGGGGGAGAAACACTGAAGCTTTCTTT	CASSQPPGGRNTEAFF
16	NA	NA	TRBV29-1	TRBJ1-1	TGCAGCGTTGGGCCTGCTTACAGGGTCTTGGACACTGAAGCTTTCTTT	CSVGPAYRVLDTEAFF
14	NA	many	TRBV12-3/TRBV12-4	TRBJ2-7	TGTGCCAGCAGCCCCGGTTTGGGGTCCTACGAGCAGTACTTC	CASSPGLGSYEQYF
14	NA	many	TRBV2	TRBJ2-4	TGTGCCAGCACCGGATGGGCAGCCAAAAACATTCAGTACTTC	CASTGWAAKNIQYF
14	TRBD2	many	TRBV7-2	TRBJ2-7	TGTGCCAGCAGCTCTAGCGGGAGTTCCCAGGAGCAGTACTTC	CASSSSGSSQEQYF
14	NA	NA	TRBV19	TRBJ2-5	TGTGCCAGTAACGCCGGATGGGGTAAAGAGACCCAGTACTTC	CASNAGWGKETQYF
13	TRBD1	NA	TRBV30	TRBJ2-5	TGTGCCTGGCGGAGGACAGGGGGCGAGACCCAGTACTTC	CAWRRTGGETQYF
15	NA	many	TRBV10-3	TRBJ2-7	TGTGCCATCAGTGAAAGAGAGGGTTTTAGTTACGAGCAGTACTTC	CAISEREGFSYEQYF
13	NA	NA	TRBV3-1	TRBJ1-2	TGTGCCAGCAGCCAAGGGGCCAGGGATGGCTACACCTTC	CASSQGARDGYTF
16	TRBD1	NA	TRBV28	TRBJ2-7	TGTGCCAGCAGTTATATCCCAGGGGGCCTCTCCTACGAGCAGTACTTC	CASSYIPGGLSYEQYF
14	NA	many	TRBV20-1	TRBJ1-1	TGCAGTGCCCTAAGGGGTGCAGCAAACACTGAAGCTTTCTTT	CSALRGAANTEAFF
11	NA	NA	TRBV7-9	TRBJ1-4	TGTGCCAGCAGCCCTCTTGGTGGGCTGTTTTTT	CASSPLGGLFF
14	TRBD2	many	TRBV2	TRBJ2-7	TGTGCCAGCAGGAAAAGCGGGGGGGGTTACGAGCAGTACTTC	CASRKSGGGYEQYF
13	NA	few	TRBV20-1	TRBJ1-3	TGCAGTGCTAGAATTGGGTCTGGAAACACCATATATTTT	CSARIGSGNTIYF
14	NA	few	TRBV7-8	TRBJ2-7	TGTGCCAGCAGCTTAGCGCGGGGGCTGGGCGAGCAGTACTTC	CASSLARGLGEQYF
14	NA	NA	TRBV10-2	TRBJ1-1	TGCGCCAGCAGTGAGAAGGGGACGGAGACTGAAGCTTTCTTT	CASSEKGTETEAFF
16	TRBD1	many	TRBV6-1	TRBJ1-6	TGTGCCAGCAGTGGACCCGGGACAGGGGTTGATTCACCCCTCCACTTT	CASSGPGTGVDSPLHF
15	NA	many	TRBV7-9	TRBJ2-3	TGTGCCAGCAGCCTGGTTTTGGGGGCGACAGATACGCAGTATTTT	CASSLVLGATDTQYF
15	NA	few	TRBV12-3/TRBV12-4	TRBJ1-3	TGTGCCAGCAGTGACAGTGGGCCCGACTTAAACACCATATATTTT	CASSDSGPDLNTIYF
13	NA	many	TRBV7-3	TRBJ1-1	TGTGCCAGCAGTACAGGGTTTTTGGATGAAGCTTTCTTT	CASSTGFLDEAFF
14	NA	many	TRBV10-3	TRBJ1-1	TGTGCCATCAGTCTACAGGGCGAGACAGGTGAAGCTTTCTTT	CAISLQGETGEAFF
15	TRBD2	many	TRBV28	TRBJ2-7	TGTGCCAGCAGTTTTTTCAGCGGGGGACCCTACGAGCAGTACTTC	CASSFFSGGPYEQYF
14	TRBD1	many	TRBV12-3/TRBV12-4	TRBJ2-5	TGTGCCAGCAGTCCGACAGGGGCCGGAGAGGCCCAGTACTTC	CASSPTGAGEAQYF
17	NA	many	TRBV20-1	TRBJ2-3	TGCAGTGCTAGAGATCCTCGGAACAGACCTAGCACAGATACGCAGTATTTT	CSARDPRNRPSTDTQYF
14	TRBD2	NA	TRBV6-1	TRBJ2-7	TGTGCCAGCAGCGTAACTAGCGGGGAATACGAGCAGTACTTC	CASSVTSGEYEQYF
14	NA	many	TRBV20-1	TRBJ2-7	TGCAGTGCTACCCAGGGGGGTTCCCCCTACGAGCAGTACTTC	CSATQGGSPYEQYF
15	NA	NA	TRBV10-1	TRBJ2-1	TGCGCCAGCAGGCCGGACCACGGCCCCTACAATGAGCAGTTCTTC	CASRPDHGPYNEQFF
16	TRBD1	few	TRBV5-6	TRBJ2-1	TGTGCCAGCAGCTTGGCCCCCGGGACAGGGGCCAATGAGCAGTTCTTC	CASSLAPGTGANEQFF
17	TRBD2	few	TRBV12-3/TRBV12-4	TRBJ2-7	TGTGCCAGCAGTCACTCGTACCGGACTAGCGGGGGTTACGAGCAGTACTTC	CASSHSYRTSGGYEQYF
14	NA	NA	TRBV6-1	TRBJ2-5	TGTGCCAGCAGTCCTCGACAGCTCCAAGAGACCCAGTACTTC	CASSPRQLQETQYF